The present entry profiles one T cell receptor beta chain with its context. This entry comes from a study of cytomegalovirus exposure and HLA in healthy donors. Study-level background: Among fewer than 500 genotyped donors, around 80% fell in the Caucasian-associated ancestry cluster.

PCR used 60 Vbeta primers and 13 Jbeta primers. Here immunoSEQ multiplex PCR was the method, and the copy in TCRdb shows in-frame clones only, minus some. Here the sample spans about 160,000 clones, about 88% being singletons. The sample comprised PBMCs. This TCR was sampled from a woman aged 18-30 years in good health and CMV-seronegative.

The CDR3 coding sequence is TGCGCCAGCAGTCGGGGCATGGGCGTTGTGGATCCCCAGCATTTT. It is translated as CASSRGMGVVDPQHF. The V and J genes are TRBV23-1 and TRBJ1-5; the D gene is possibly TRBD1 (5 bases). TRBV23-1 is assigned to the ORF class and has an uncertain function. CDR3 length: 15 amino acids. The V end was cut by 4 bases, the J end by 10 bases, with 20 bases between.